The entry below describes one T cell receptor beta chain. The CDR3 is made up of 12 amino acids. The V gene lost 1 base and the J gene lost 9 bases, with 7 bases spanning the gap. The data derive from a study of control samples from healthy donors and cancer patients. Clones were read by immunoSEQ multiplex PCR, and TCRdb kept only the in-frame ones, dropping some. The sample contains 150,000 to 200,000 clones, approximately 90% of which appear only once. This TCR derives from a man younger than 40 in good health. Sequencing input: blood. The chain links TRBV12-3 or TRBV12-4 to TRBJ2-1; no definite D call. DNA for the CDR3: TGTGCCAGCAGTTTAGTGGGGATTGAGCAGTTCTTC. This encodes CASSLVGIEQFF.